This TCR beta chain was profiled in a study of PD-1 blockade in mismatch repair-deficient tumors (dated by TCRdb to 2016 to 2017). As for the study more broadly: Between September 2013 and late 2016, more than 75 consecutive patients with 11 to 12 mismatch repair-deficient cancer types, all previously treated and progressing, were enrolled in the trial. Tumor-associated T cell clones were tracked in the peripheral blood of patients responding to PD-1 blockade by deep sequencing of TCR CDR3 regions. The research as a whole found: Tumor-resident clones, often undetectable in blood before treatment, expanded rapidly after pembrolizumab and then contracted, generally before radiologic responses.

Worth noting for this clone: Its cognate antigen has yet to be identified. No base quality values were provided; no much bigger clone lies one nucleotide off.

The receptor library was made with the immunoSEQ multiplex PCR assay. Drawn from immuneACCESS, this table holds only the in-frame rearrangements with V and J called that TCRdb kept. Clones are partly lost; checked studies trace under half to an unresolved V gene and leave the rest unexplained. The sample contains about 67,000 clones, more than 75% of them found a single time. The leading ten clones occupy 4.5% to 7% of the sample. Mismatch repair deficiency was established in every enrolled patient by polymerase chain reaction or immunohistochemistry. A few patients who responded to pembrolizumab therapy underwent TCR sequencing. The phase II trial prospectively tested pembrolizumab PD-1 blockade in advanced mismatch repair-deficient cancers regardless of tissue of origin. Peripheral blood T cell samples were collected serially, before PD-1 blockade began and at several time points afterward. The timing of each blood sample was reported as weeks after the first dose of pembrolizumab.

There are 15 amino acids in the CDR3, from cysteine to phenylalanine inclusive. Of the read, only the CDR3 DNA is kept; its 45 bases are in frame from base 1. V is cut by 0 bases and J by 0 bases, and the space between the germline ends is 8 bases. The germline V gene encodes CDR1 SGHTS and CDR2 YDEGEE. Sequencing was performed on peripheral blood, taken 2 weeks after starting pembrolizumab. The source of this sequence is an adult with mismatch repair-deficient cancer. The chain is assembled from TRBV5-8 and TRBJ2-3; a tentative D call is TRBD1 (6 bases match). The CDR3 here reads CASSLGQASTDTQYF. Read as DNA, the sequence is TGTGCCAGCAGCTTGGGACAGGCAAGCACAGATACGCAGTATTTT.